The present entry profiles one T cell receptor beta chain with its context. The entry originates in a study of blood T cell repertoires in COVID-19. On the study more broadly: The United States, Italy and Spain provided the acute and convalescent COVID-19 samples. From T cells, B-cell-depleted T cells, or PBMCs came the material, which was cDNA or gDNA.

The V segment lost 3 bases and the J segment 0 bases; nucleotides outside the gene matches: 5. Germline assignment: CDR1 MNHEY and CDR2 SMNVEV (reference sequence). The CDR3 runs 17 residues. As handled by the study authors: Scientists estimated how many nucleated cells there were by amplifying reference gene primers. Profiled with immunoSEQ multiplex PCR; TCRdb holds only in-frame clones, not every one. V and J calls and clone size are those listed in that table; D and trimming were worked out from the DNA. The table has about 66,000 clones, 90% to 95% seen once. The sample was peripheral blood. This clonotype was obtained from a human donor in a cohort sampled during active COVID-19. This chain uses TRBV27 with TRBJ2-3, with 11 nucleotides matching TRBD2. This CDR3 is CASSFSGLADSTDTQYF. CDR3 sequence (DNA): TGTGCCAGCAGTTTCTCGGGACTAGCGGATAGCACAGATACGCAGTATTTT.